This T cell receptor (beta chain) was sequenced for a study of identical twins. Study-level results: Partly confounded zero-insertion analyses could result from invariant MAIT and iNKT cells. Fewer insertions were carried by abundant cord blood beta clonotypes, but none was seen in memory repertoires.

TCRdb itself ran the 5' RACE reads through MiXCR, one entry per CDR3 protein. The sample carries about 570,000 distinct CDR3 sequences, roughly 9.5% recorded once. On this clonotype: The antigen is not known.

The CDR3 contains 14 residues. J lost 5 bases, V lost 6 bases, and 11 bases had no gene match. CDR1 and CDR2 (germline): SQVTM, ANQGSEA. The data also belong to a second study, concerning yellow fever vaccine responses in identical twins.

The sequencing sample was made of PBMCs. This clonotype originated in a woman between 18 and 30 years old in good health. This chain connects TRBV29-1 to TRBJ1-1, with 8 bases lining up with TRBD1. CDR3 DNA: TGCAGCGTCAGGACAGGGTGGTTGGGTACTGAAGCTTTCTTT. Protein: CSVRTGWLGTEAFF.